This T cell receptor beta chain derives from a study of cytomegalovirus exposure and HLA in healthy donors. Broader study findings: In vitro data verified a few CMV-associated chains as specific for CMV antigens. Cytomegalovirus status was reportedly diagnosed by the classifier with high sensitivity and specificity.

CDR3 length equals 16 residues. Trimming at V came to 4 bases and at J to 1 base, leaving 10 bases not matched to a gene. Germline lookup yields CDR1 MNHEY and CDR2 SVGAGI. From the 120-subject validation cohort, which was separate from the approximately 700-subject first cohort, the donors were drawn. Concerning this clone: Its target is not known.

Sequenced by immunoSEQ multiplex PCR; TCRdb stores in-frame clones only, minus some. The sample shows under 300,000 clones, just over 85% of them seen only once. Sequencing was carried out using PBMCs. The chain has TRBV6-5 and TRBJ2-7, with 7 nucleotides matching TRBD1. The sequence was obtained from a woman between 18 and 29 years old in good health and CMV-seronegative. The CDR3 DNA reads as TGTGCCAGCAGTTCCCCCTCGGACAGGAATTCCTACGAGCAGTACTTC. Its protein product is CASSSPSDRNSYEQYF.